What follows are 15 T cell receptor beta chains derived from one specimen sequenced in a study of radiotherapy plus CTLA-4 blockade in lung cancer. TCRdb's table, derived via immunoSEQ multiplex PCR, lists solely in-frame clones and lacks some. The sample contains roughly 45,000 clones, roughly 59% of which appear only once. The material sequenced was peripheral blood, taken from a patient treated with radiotherapy plus ipilimumab. The receptors come from a human donor with non-small cell lung cancer who had a partial response to radiotherapy plus ipilimumab.

This clone has a count of ten or more. The V gene is TRBV7-8, the J gene TRBJ1-1; unclear D gene. Trimming left V 5 bases short and J 9 bases short, with 16 bases between. This CDR3 is built from 13 residues. CDR1 is SGHVS, CDR2 FQNEAQ, per germline. This CDR3 reads CASSPLREAQAFF. CDR3 nucleotides: TGTGCCAGCAGCCCACTACGTGAGGCACAAGCTTTCTTT.

This chain joins TRBV5-8 and TRBJ1-2; 8 bases match TRBD1. V gave up 3 bases and J gave up 2 bases; unmatched junction bases: 6. Germline V gives CDR1 SGHTS, CDR2 YDEGEE. This CDR3 is built from 15 residues. In DNA, the CDR3 is TGTGCCAGCAGCTCCCCGACAGGGGTAAACTATGGCTACACCTTC. This codes for CASSSPTGVNYGYTF.

The rearrangement links TRBV2 to TRBJ2-3; a possible D gene is TRBD2 (5 bases). The ends were cut back, 10 bases at V and 2 bases at J, with 13 bases in the middle. Germline assignment: CDR1 SNHLY and CDR2 FYNNEI. The CDR3 has 13 amino acids. The chain's CDR3 is CATPGVNTDTQYF. CDR3 DNA sequence: TGTGCCACCCCCGGGGTGAACACAGATACGCAGTATTTT.

This clone was observed once. The gene calls are TRBV6-1 and TRBJ1-6, with 9 bases aligning to TRBD1. The CDR3 loop spans 15 amino acids. Losses at the gene ends were 6 bases for V and 3 bases for J; bases not matched to a gene: 3. Germline V lookup: CDR1 MNHNS, CDR2 SASEGT. CDR3 nucleotides: TGTGCCAGCAGCCTGGGACAGGGCTATAATTCACCCCTCCACTTT. Its protein is CASSLGQGYNSPLHF.

This chain joins TRBV12-5 and TRBJ2-7, with D maybe TRBD1 (6 bases). This CDR3 has 12 residues. Germline lookup yields CDR1 LGHNT and CDR2 FRNRAP. V lost 9 bases to trimming and J lost 4 bases, with 13 bases between them. CDR3 residues: CASGRGTYEQYF. CDR3 nucleotides: TGTGCTAGCGGCAGGGGAACGTACGAGCAGTACTTC.

The gene calls are TRBV9 and TRBJ2-6; TRBD1 might be the D (6 bases). Looked up from germline, CDR1 is SGDLS and CDR2 is YYNGEE. The length of the CDR3 is 14 residues. V dropped 2 bases and J dropped 9 bases, with 12 bases sitting between them. The CDR3: CASSVAAQGNVLTF. CDR3 bases: TGTGCCAGCAGCGTCGCAGCACAGGGCAACGTCCTGACTTTC.

The gene calls are TRBV6-6 and TRBJ1-2, with a possible D match to TRBD1 (5 bases). Per the germline V gene, CDR1 is MNHNY and CDR2 is SVGAGI (reference sequence). V lost 0 bases and J 1 base, leaving 6 bases between the germline ends. The length of the CDR3 is 14 residues. The CDR3 region is CASSYSQGNYGYTF. CDR3 coding DNA: TGTGCCAGCAGTTACTCCCAGGGTAACTATGGCTACACCTTC.

The chain joins TRBV5-6 to TRBJ2-5; 13 bases match TRBD2. V shed 4 bases, J shed 5 bases, and the junction held 8 bases outside the gene matches. The CDR3 extends over 16 amino acids. Per germline, CDR1 SGHDT and CDR2 YYEEEE. This CDR3 is CASSPWTSGSVETQYF. CDR3 bases: TGTGCCAGCAGCCCGTGGACTAGCGGGAGTGTTGAGACCCAGTACTTC. The full variable domain, rest sourced from reference TRBV5-6 and TRBJ2-5, is DAGVTQSPTHLIKTRGQQVTLRCSPKSGHDTVSWYQQALGQGPQFIFQYYEEEERQRGNFPDRFSGHQFPNYSSELNVNALLLGDSALYLCASSPWTSGSVETQYFGPGTRLLVL.

CDR3 nucleotide sequence: TGCGCCAGCAGCTTGACGCAACAGCCCACAGATACGCAGTATTTT. It encodes CASSLTQQPTDTQYF. The chain carries TRBV5-1 and TRBJ2-3; D unclear. The V gene lost 1 base and the J gene lost 2 bases, with 11 bases spanning the gap. CDR3 length equals 15 residues. Per germline, CDR1 SGHRS and CDR2 YFSETQ.

The CDR3 is CASSLTGTGVGYTF. In DNA, the CDR3 is TGTGCCAGCTCCCTGACCGGGACAGGGGTCGGCTACACCTTC. V and J are TRBV7-2 and TRBJ1-2; 10 positions agree with TRBD1. Germline trimming cut 8 bases from V and 8 bases from J; bases unmatched to any gene: 11. Germline V CDR1 and CDR2: SGHTA, FQGNSA. This CDR3 is built from 14 residues.

The chain recombines TRBV5-1 with TRBJ1-1; 9 nucleotides align to TRBD1. The CDR3 loop spans 13 amino acids. V dropped 5 bases and J dropped 1; count of bases not matched to a gene: 0. In germline, CDR1 is SGHRS, CDR2 YFSETQ. The CDR3 nucleotides read TGCGCCAGCAGGGGACAGGGGAACACTGAAGCTTTCTTT. Amino acids: CASRGQGNTEAFF.

This clone turned up a few times. This sequence joins TRBV4-1 and TRBJ1-5; 8 nucleotides align to TRBD1. J gave up 5 bases and V 4 bases, and 7 bases lay outside the gene matches. The CDR3 loop spans 15 amino acids. Germline CDR1 is MGHRA and CDR2 is YSYEKL. CDR3 protein: CASSLRQGPDQPQHF. Written as DNA, the CDR3 is TGCGCCAGCAGCCTAAGACAGGGGCCTGATCAGCCCCAGCATTTT.

The V and J genes are TRBV5-1 and TRBJ2-7, with D maybe TRBD1 (6 bases). The V end was cut by 2 bases, the J end by 4 bases, with 16 bases between. The CDR3 consists of 15 residues. Germline V gene lookup returns CDR1 SGHRS and CDR2 YFSETQ. Here the CDR3 reads CASSLLQGLGYEQYF. As DNA, the CDR3 is TGCGCCAGCAGCTTATTACAGGGCTTAGGATACGAGCAGTACTTC. Combining the CDR3 with reference TRBV5-1 and TRBJ2-7 gives the whole variable domain KAGVTQTPRYLIKTRGQQVTLSCSPISGHRSVSWYQQTPGQGLQFLFEYFSETQRNKGNFPGRFSGRQFSNSRSEMNVSTLELGDSALYLCASSLLQGLGYEQYFGPGTRLTVT.

V is TRBV30 and J is TRBJ1-4; D is unresolved. In germline, CDR1 is GTSNPN, CDR2 SVGIG (reference sequence). This CDR3 comprises 13 residues. V shed 7 bases and J shed 5 bases, with 14 bases lying between them. As DNA, the CDR3 is TGTGCCTTTGAGGGTTCCTTAAATGAAAAACTGTTTTTT. It specifies CAFEGSLNEKLFF. The whole variable domain, filled in from reference TRBV30 and TRBJ1-4, reads SQTIHQWPATLVQPVGSPLSLECTVEGTSNPNLYWYRQAAGRGLQLLFYSVGIGQISSEVPQNLSASRPQDRQFILSSKKLLLSDSGFYLCAFEGSLNEKLFFGSGTQLSVL.

The chain has TRBV28 and TRBJ2-1; weak D call: TRBD2 (5 bases). The CDR3 has 12 amino acids. The germline CDR1 and CDR2 sequences are MDHEN and SYDVKM. The V and J ends lost 3 bases and 10 bases respectively, with 10 bases between them. The CDR3 DNA is TGTGCCAGCAGTTTTTGGGGAGCCGAGCAGTTCTTC. Translated: CASSFWGAEQFF.